This T cell receptor beta chain came from a study of blood T cell repertoires in COVID-19. The assay was immunoSEQ multiplex PCR, and TCRdb's table has in-frame clones only and misses some. The sample includes about 200,000 clones, roughly 91% of them seen just once. This CDR3 comprises 16 residues. V lost 2 bases to trimming and J lost 0 bases; unmatched junction nucleotides: 4. Germline loops: CDR1 MGHRA, CDR2 YSYEKL. The V call is TRBV4-1, the J call TRBJ1-5; 7 bases are a match to TRBD1. The sample was PBMCs or T cells enriched from blood (not recorded which). The TCR originated in a woman aged 25-40 years with acute COVID-19. In nucleotides, the CDR3 is TGCGCCAGCAGCCAAACAGGGGTAAATAGCAATCAGCCCCAGCATTTT. This gives the protein CASSQTGVNSNQPQHF.